A selection of T cell receptor beta chains follows, all from one sample in a study of T-cell memory formation after mild COVID-19. TCRdb recomputed calls from the 5' RACE reads with MiXCR, one row per CDR3 protein. The table lists around 340,000 distinct CDR3 sequences, around a sixth of them singletons. Sequenced: PBMCs or a T cell subset sorted from them (not recorded which). These receptors all stem from a man aged 18 to 30 who had mild COVID-19 (a few samples of this study predate the infection). Cell type and time point are not known. CDR3s leave out the opening cysteine and the closing phenylalanine or tryptophan. Part of the rows lack a size; the others show once, few, many or a class for expanded clones.

clone size: many; V gene: TRBV7-6; CDR3 protein: ASSLTTDPDTQY
clone size: many; V gene: TRBV5-1; CDR3 protein: ASSPYVGGETQY
clone size: once; V gene: TRBV4-3; CDR3 protein: ASSQDFRNRAYGYT
clone size: few; V gene: TRBV12-3/TRBV12-4; CDR3 protein: ASSRGQGGGELF
clone size: .; V gene: TRBV7-8; CDR3 protein: ASSSLPRLASASSTDTQY
clone size: few; V gene: TRBV6-5; CDR3 protein: ASRLQGIENIQY
clone size: .; V gene: TRBV10-3; CDR3 protein: AIRAGQGADGYT
clone size: .; V gene: TRBV4-1; CDR3 protein: ASSQAQGLDTEAF
clone size: .; V gene: TRBV15; CDR3 protein: ATTLSESGELF
clone size: .; V gene: TRBV12-3/TRBV12-4; CDR3 protein: ASSISRGNTEAF
clone size: .; V gene: TRBV5-1; CDR3 protein: ASSPGRGSGGYT
clone size: .; V gene: TRBV18; CDR3 protein: ASSPSAPGQGNEKLF
clone size: .; V gene: TRBV4-3; CDR3 protein: ASSANRAFPYNEQF
clone size: few; V gene: TRBV11-1; CDR3 protein: ASRWGGQHEQF
clone size: .; V gene: TRBV7-9; CDR3 protein: ASSDAGIEGGYT
clone size: few; V gene: TRBV7-2; CDR3 protein: ASSLNFDSQETQY
clone size: many; V gene: TRBV5-1; CDR3 protein: ASSLEGWNSPLH
clone size: .; V gene: TRBV6-6; CDR3 protein: ASRLDTGEAF
clone size: .; V gene: TRBV7-9; CDR3 protein: ASSPTGRDQPQH
clone size: few; V gene: TRBV5-1; CDR3 protein: ASSALQGRLPYEQY
clone size: .; V gene: TRBV14; CDR3 protein: ASSRPGATNEKLF
clone size: once; V gene: TRBV19; CDR3 protein: ASSISGTFSSYEQY
clone size: .; V gene: TRBV3-1; CDR3 protein: ASSVQGSGNTIY
clone size: few; V gene: TRBV18; CDR3 protein: ASSPRGRGAESNQPQH
clone size: .; V gene: TRBV6-5; CDR3 protein: ASGSIAGATDTQY
clone size: .; V gene: TRBV11-2; CDR3 protein: ASSLAVRANTGELF
clone size: .; V gene: TRBV20-1; CDR3 protein: SAEGEKGYEQF
clone size: few; V gene: TRBV7-2; CDR3 protein: ASSLSLRGENEQF
clone size: few; V gene: TRBV6-5; CDR3 protein: ASSRNGAPSGGVYNEQF
clone size: .; V gene: TRBV6-1; CDR3 protein: ASSEDRFSYNEQF
clone size: few; V gene: TRBV6-6; CDR3 protein: ATLRTEPTGELF
clone size: .; V gene: TRBV10-3; CDR3 protein: AIRSTGGASTDTQY
clone size: .; V gene: TRBV7-2; CDR3 protein: ASSFLSVTDTQY
clone size: .; V gene: TRBV5-4; CDR3 protein: ASSLTRGLGGTQY
clone size: few; V gene: TRBV28; CDR3 protein: ASSSGGSGYT
clone size: few; V gene: TRBV6-6; CDR3 protein: ASRTAGDPSYEQY
clone size: .; V gene: TRBV27; CDR3 protein: ASSWSGAGELF
clone size: few; V gene: TRBV11-2; CDR3 protein: ASSGQEVQY
clone size: few; V gene: TRBV4-2; CDR3 protein: ASSYRGVVNEQF
clone size: few; V gene: TRBV12-3/TRBV12-4; CDR3 protein: ASSPHILGEQY
clone size: few; V gene: TRBV10-3; CDR3 protein: AISPNVGTHTQY
clone size: .; V gene: TRBV27; CDR3 protein: ASSLVPGRTYEQY
clone size: few; V gene: TRBV4-1; CDR3 protein: ASSQPVRGGSYNEQF
clone size: few; V gene: TRBV7-2; CDR3 protein: ASSAESGGTAGELF
clone size: .; V gene: TRBV4-3; CDR3 protein: ASSQDHGSSYEQY
clone size: .; V gene: TRBV19; CDR3 protein: ASSSSDRLATGYT
clone size: many; V gene: TRBV7-2; CDR3 protein: ASSLLAGGLETQY
clone size: .; V gene: TRBV6-1; CDR3 protein: ASRGSGGAFYNEQF
clone size: few; V gene: TRBV7-3; CDR3 protein: ASSLRGTLNEQF
clone size: .; V gene: TRBV6-2/TRBV6-3; CDR3 protein: ASTPTGTLGTDTQY
clone size: many; V gene: TRBV7-6; CDR3 protein: ASSTRNQETQY
clone size: .; V gene: TRBV27; CDR3 protein: ASRINPLASTQY
clone size: many; V gene: TRBV5-1; CDR3 protein: ASSAGTRHGTDTQY
clone size: .; V gene: TRBV4-1; CDR3 protein: ASSLSAGNTIY